The 17 T cell receptor beta chains below come from one sample, sequenced in a study of shared clonotypes between healthy human individuals (TCRdb year 2020). Libraries were built with the immunoSEQ multiplex PCR assay. TCRdb stores this immuneACCESS table with in-frame sequences only. Part of the clones is absent; in the studies checked, under half of the shortfall reflects unresolved V genes, and no reason is known for the rest. The sample records about 680,000 clones, about 74% of which are singletons. In total, the top ten clones hold around 1.6% of the sample. The sample consisted of memory CD4+ T cells sorted from blood. What this sample's cell subset or site label stands for: CD45RA-negative fraction. These receptors all come from a woman in her thirties in good health.

J is TRBJ2-5 and V is TRBV5-1; 8 bases match TRBD1. Germline V gene sequence: CDR1 SGHRS, CDR2 YFSETQ. This CDR3 comprises 16 residues. V shed 0 bases and J 5 bases; nucleotides not matched to a gene: 9. CDR3 DNA sequence: TGCGCCAGCAGCTTGGGCGAAGCAGGGGGCCATGAGACCCAGTACTTC. Translating it yields CASSLGEAGGHETQYF.

J is TRBJ2-1 and V is TRBV19; 8 bases are a match to TRBD2. The V and J ends lost 6 bases and 6 bases, in that order; junction bases with no gene match: 13. Germline V gene data show CDR1 as LNHDA and CDR2 as SQIVND (reference sequence). CDR3 length: 16 amino acids. CDR3 nucleotide sequence: TGTGCCAGTAGCGGGAGGGGCCCTTTGGCAGGCAATGAGCAGTTCTTC. This gives the protein CASSGRGPLAGNEQFF.

There are a few counts of this clone. The rearrangement joins TRBV7-9 to TRBJ1-2; 7 positions match TRBD1. The CDR3 has 13 amino acids. The junction had 11 bases not matched to a gene; V was cut back by 8 bases and J by 8 bases. The V gene's germline CDR1 is SEHNR and CDR2 FQNEAQ (reference sequence). The CDR3 bases are TGTGCCAGCTCCCCCCCCGTGACAGGGGGCTACACCTTC. Amino acid sequence: CASSPPVTGGYTF. Variable domain in full (rest from reference TRBV7-9 and TRBJ1-2): DTGVSQNPRHKITKRGQNVTFRCDPISEHNRLYWYRQTLGQGPEFLTYFQNEAQLEKSRLLSDRFSAERPKGSFSTLEIQRTEQGDSAMYLCASSPPVTGGYTFGSGTRLTVV.

This rearrangement joins TRBV25-1 to TRBJ2-7, with D possibly TRBD1 on 6 matching bases. Deletions cut 8 bases from V and 1 base from J, with 9 bases between. CDR1 and CDR2 from the germline V gene are MGHDK and SYGVNS. The CDR3 runs to 12 residues. The CDR3 nucleotides are TGTGCCAGCGCTAGGGGGTCCTACGAGCAGTACTTC. It is translated as CASARGSYEQYF.

Details on this clone: A read error may account for a junction end that differs from germline. CDR3 region: CASSFIWTAF. For the CDR3, the DNA is TGTGCCAGCAGTTTTATTTGGACAGCCTTT. The chain carries TRBV28 and TRBJ1-1, with TRBD1 as a possible D gene (6 bases). CDR1 is MDHEN, CDR2 SYDVKM, per germline. The CDR3 is 10 residues long.

The chain combines TRBV30 with TRBJ2-3; 10 nucleotides match TRBD1. Germline V gene data show CDR1 as GTSNPN and CDR2 as SVGIG (reference sequence). J lost 0 bases, V lost 5 bases, and 2 bases had no gene match. The CDR3 is 14 amino acids. The CDR3 DNA reads as TGTGCCTGGGGGACAGGGGCTAGCACAGATACGCAGTATTTT. Protein: CAWGTGASTDTQYF.

The rearrangement uses TRBV4-1 and TRBJ2-3, with 7 bases aligning to TRBD2. V was pared by 0 bases and J by 0 bases, with 6 bases of the junction left unmatched. Germline-derived CDR1 and CDR2 are MGHRA and YSYEKL. CDR3 length: 17 amino acids. CDR3 DNA sequence: TGCGCCAGCAGCCAAGATCTAGGCGGGGGAAGCACAGATACGCAGTATTTT. It translates to CASSQDLGGGSTDTQYF.

In regard to this clone: At the DNA level, this CDR3 is encoded by other sequences in the same sample as well. The chain uses TRBV19 and TRBJ2-3, with D hard to call. The CDR3 has 14 amino acids. Looked up from germline, CDR1 is LNHDA and CDR2 is SQIVND (reference sequence). V lost 1 base and J 0 bases, leaving 5 bases between the germline ends. The CDR3 DNA reads as TGTGCCAGTAGTATAGCGGCTAGCACAGATACGCAGTATTTT. It yields the protein CASSIAASTDTQYF.

This clone was observed at least ten times. The chain has TRBV11-3 and TRBJ2-2, with D possibly matching TRBD1 (6 bases). There are 14 residues in the CDR3. Trimming took 5 bases from V and 3 from J, leaving 10 bases between them. Per the germline V gene, CDR1 is SGHNT and CDR2 is YENEEA. CDR3 sequence (DNA): TGTGCCAGCAGCCCCGGGACACACACCGGGGAGCTGTTTTTT. Translated, it gives CASSPGTHTGELFF.

The rearrangement uses TRBV18 and TRBJ2-4; TRBD2 agrees at 12 bases. With 3 bases clipped from V and 3 bases from J, the junction kept 9 bases outside the gene matches. Germline values: CDR1 KGHSH, CDR2 LQKENI. CDR3 length equals 18 residues. CDR3 in amino acids: CASSPRLAGGPGKNIQYF. The CDR3 DNA follows: TGTGCCAGCTCACCTCGCCTAGCGGGAGGGCCAGGCAAAAACATTCAGTACTTC.

This clone came up a few times. This rearrangement joins TRBV7-9 to TRBJ2-3, with TRBD1 matching 8 bases. Germline V gene sequence: CDR1 SEHNR, CDR2 FQNEAQ (reference sequence). With V trimmed by 3 bases and J by 2 bases, 7 bases remained unmatched. The CDR3 has 16 amino acids. CDR3 residues: CASSFRRTGFTDTQYF. In DNA form, the CDR3 reads TGTGCCAGCAGCTTCCGCAGGACAGGGTTCACAGATACGCAGTATTTT.

This chain connects TRBV5-1 to TRBJ1-2, with a possible D match to TRBD1 (6 bases). Germline V CDR1 and CDR2: SGHRS, YFSETQ. The CDR3 has 15 amino acids. The germline V and J ends were trimmed by 6 bases and 6 bases, with 21 bases remaining between them. The CDR3 coding sequence is TGCGCCAGCACCCTGAGGGCCAACGCAGGGGATGGCTACACCTTC. Protein: CASTLRANAGDGYTF.

The chain employs TRBV27 and TRBJ1-5, with 8 positions matching TRBD1. There are 15 residues in the CDR3. The germline V gene has CDR1 MNHEY and CDR2 SMNVEV (reference sequence). Trimming cost V 3 bases and J 4 bases; bases outside gene matches: 5. The CDR3 loop reads CASSFDGQGNQPQHF. CDR3 DNA: TGTGCCAGCAGTTTCGATGGACAGGGAAATCAGCCCCAGCATTTT.

In regard to this clone: This same CDR3 is encoded by further DNA sequences in the sample. The gene calls are TRBV25-1 and TRBJ2-7; TRBD2 aligns across 7 bases. The V gene's germline CDR1 is MGHDK and CDR2 SYGVNS. V gave up 5 bases and J gave up 4 bases; unmatched junction bases: 2. CDR3 length: 12 amino acids. CDR3: CASSRGSYEQYF. For the CDR3, the DNA is TGTGCCAGCAGTCGCGGGAGTTACGAGCAGTACTTC.

This chain uses TRBV6-6 with TRBJ1-2, with D perhaps matching TRBD1 (5 bases). This CDR3 has 13 amino acids. V gave up 6 bases and J gave up 5 bases, with 13 bases separating them. Germline V CDR1 and CDR2: MNHNY, SVGAGI (reference sequence). The CDR3 loop is CASSPGTGYGYTF. The CDR3 bases are TGTGCCAGCAGCCCTGGAACAGGATATGGCTACACCTTC.

This chain uses TRBV7-9 with TRBJ1-2; 7 bases are a match to TRBD1. Germline CDR1 and CDR2: SEHNR and FQNEAQ (reference sequence). This CDR3 comprises 12 residues. J gave up 8 bases and V 6 bases, and 6 bases lay outside the gene matches. In DNA, the CDR3 is TGTGCCAGCAGGTCAGGGGGACGGGGCTACACCTTC. Its protein product is CASRSGGRGYTF.

V gene TRBV6-1 combines with J gene TRBJ1-1, with unresolved D. V was clipped by 2 bases and J by 7 bases, with 26 bases between them. This CDR3 comprises 18 residues. CDR1 MNHNS and CDR2 SASEGT come from the germline V gene. The CDR3 protein is CASSESGDGLWGKDEAFF. CDR3 bases: TGTGCCAGCAGTGAATCGGGAGATGGTCTGTGGGGTAAGGATGAAGCTTTCTTT.